This T cell receptor (beta chain) was profiled in a study of human T cells and chemical hapten exposure. A single record per CDR3 protein comes from TCRdb applying MiXCR to the RACE reads. Here the sample spans about 120,000 distinct CDR3 sequences, about 13% being singletons. Time point reported: patch test 1, 2 weeks after DPC sensitization. Treatment in this sample: therapeutic diphenylcyclopropenone sensitization with weekly scalp DPC. The study enrolled 18 to 70-year-old alopecia patients suitable for DPC. V was cut by 4 bases and J by 8 bases, with 11 bases left in between. Per germline, CDR1 SQVTM and CDR2 ANQGSEA. The CDR3 has 11 residues.

V usage is TRBV29-1 and J usage is TRBJ1-2; possible D gene TRBD1, 5 bases. This sample comprised whole blood, obtained in connection with sensitization to the hapten diphenylcyclopropenone (DPC). The receptor was derived from a man aged 18 to 29 with alopecia areata. Some clones in this sample may be carry-over from other donors' samples. For the CDR3, the DNA is TGCAGCGTTGGGGGCGACAGAGGCTACACCTTC. As protein: CSVGGDRGYTF.